The present T cell receptor beta chain was sequenced within a study of identical twins. Whole-study findings and limits: An excess of low generation probability was shown by twin-shared out-of-frame alpha sequences.

The V segment lost 6 bases and the J segment 4 bases; nucleotides outside the gene matches: 6. Germline V gene data show CDR1 as SGDLS and CDR2 as YYNGEE. The length of the CDR3 is 14 residues. Unique molecular identifiers were in the cDNA, with template-switch universal primer binding. MiXCR was run by TCRdb on the 5' RACE reads, yielding one entry per CDR3 protein. Here the sample spans 450,000 or so distinct CDR3 sequences, 13% to 15% being singletons. There are a few counts of this clonotype. No antigen is known for it. These data also featured in a second study, about yellow fever vaccine responses in identical twins. This second report adds: Reports say the vaccine T cell response in twins looked partly convergent and partly personalized.

The clonotype originates from a woman between 18 and 29 years old in good health. The chain recombines TRBV9 with TRBJ2-3; 9 bases are a match to TRBD2. Source material: CD4+ T cells sorted from blood. This CDR3 reads CASNSGGRADTQYF. The CDR3 nucleotides read TGTGCCAGCAATTCTGGCGGGAGGGCAGATACGCAGTATTTT.